The sequence of this T cell receptor beta chain was determined in a study of control samples from healthy donors and cancer patients. V shed 3 bases, J shed 3 bases, and the junction held 5 bases outside the gene matches. CDR3 size: 14 residues. The V gene's germline CDR1 is MNHEY and CDR2 SMNVEV (reference sequence). Repertoires were generated with immunoSEQ multiplex PCR, while TCRdb's copy carries only in-frame clones and drops some. The profile shows about 84,000 clones, 84% of them singletons. The rearrangement uses TRBV27 and TRBJ2-7; 7 bases are a match to TRBD2. This clonotype was sampled from a man between 60 and 70 years old with head and neck cancer. The sample comprised PBMCs. The CDR3 sequence is CASSFSGEYYEQYF. In DNA form, the CDR3 reads TGTGCCAGCAGTTTCAGCGGGGAATACTACGAGCAGTACTTC.